This TCR beta chain is from a study of blood T cells in healthy people across ages. On the study more broadly: About one barcoded beta molecule per two T cells was captured by template switching.

This clonotype showed up just a few times. Combining a sample-barcoded 5' primer with a J-beta primer mix, a second PCR ran for about 7 to 12 cycles. TCRdb re-derived calls from the 5' RACE reads in MiXCR, one entry per CDR3 protein. The data hold fewer than 2 million distinct CDR3 sequences, with about two fifths observed a single time. Every donor gave 9 to 10 milliliters of peripheral blood. Germline lookup yields CDR1 LNHNV and CDR2 YYDKDF (reference sequence). Losses at the gene ends were 0 bases for V and 13 bases for J; bases not matched to a gene: 12. The CDR3 extends over 15 amino acids. Sample: blood. The TCR comes from a human donor in good health. V usage is TRBV15 and J usage is TRBJ2-4; 7 bases match TRBD1. The CDR3 nucleotides are TGTGCCACCAGCAGAGAACAGGGGCCCATCGGGTGGCAGTACTTC. The encoded protein is CATSREQGPIGWQYF.